The sequence of this T cell receptor beta chain was determined in a study of T cell changes during pregnancy in multiple sclerosis. The CDR3 runs 12 residues. V was pared by 8 bases and J by 0 bases, with 8 bases between. CDR1 and CDR2 (germline): KGHSH, LQKENI. Clones were sequenced by immunoSEQ multiplex PCR, and TCRdb holds only the in-frame ones, with some missing. The data show approximately 34,000 clones, about nine tenths seen once. V is TRBV18 and J is TRBJ2-7; tentatively, D is TRBD1 (5 bases). The sample here was CD8+ T cells from peripheral blood mononuclear cells, taken in the first trimester of pregnancy. The receptor was derived from a female donor with multiple sclerosis, enrolled in a pregnancy study. The CDR3 DNA reads as TGTGCCAGCCCGACAGTCTCCTACGAGCAGTACTTC. Protein product: CASPTVSYEQYF.